This T cell receptor beta chain came from a study of blood T cells in healthy people across ages. Study-wide findings and caveats: Compared with aged donors, long-lived donors showed fewer expanded clones, suggesting selection.

Individuals who donated were healthy Caucasians from Russia aged roughly 6 to 90. Per sample, a minimum of 6.5 million PBMCs were isolated. PCR was performed a second time for about 6 to 12 cycles using a sample-barcoded 5' primer and a J-beta primer mix. A 12-random-nucleotide template-switch adaptor tagged each cDNA molecule. TCRdb redid the calling of the 5' RACE reads with MiXCR, one entry per CDR3 protein. Altogether 540,000 or so distinct CDR3 sequences are present, roughly a quarter being singletons, with the ten largest covering less than 20%. The trim removed 3 bases at V and 6 bases at J, leaving 4 bases unmatched. The germline CDR1 and CDR2 sequences are SGHAT and FQNNGV. The CDR3 is 15 residues long. For this clonotype: Its specificity is unknown.

This chain joins TRBV11-2 and TRBJ2-2; the match to TRBD2 covers 10 bases. The receptor was derived from a woman in her sixties or seventies in good health. The sample taken for sequencing was blood. CDR3 DNA sequence: TGTGCCAGCAGCTTCCGAGCGGGGGGGCCCGGGGAGCTGTTTTTT. Amino acids: CASSFRAGGPGELFF.